A selection of T cell receptor beta chains follows, all from one sample in a study of blood T cell repertoires in COVID-19. Sequenced by immunoSEQ multiplex PCR; TCRdb stores in-frame clones only, minus some. The sample lists about 190,000 clones; more than 75% were seen once. Sequenced: peripheral blood. The receptors were gathered from a man aged 35 to 55 with active or convalescent COVID-19. Each CDR3 is given with its conserved first and last residue.

v_call: TRBV6-1
j_call: TRBJ2-2
cdr3_aa: CASSVLAGAPGGELFF

v_call: TRBV2
j_call: TRBJ1-2
cdr3_aa: CASSESGANYGYTF

v_call: TRBV12-3/TRBV12-4
j_call: TRBJ1-2
cdr3_aa: CASQPGVGGYTF

v_call: TRBV11-2
j_call: TRBJ1-2
cdr3_aa: CASSPGQGVGYTF

v_call: TRBV30
j_call: TRBJ1-2
cdr3_aa: CAWSPTRVGYGYTF

v_call: TRBV5-1
j_call: TRBJ2-2
cdr3_aa: CASSVLTRTDTGELFF

v_call: TRBV30
j_call: TRBJ2-7
cdr3_aa: CAWSVSLAVDEQYF

v_call: TRBV27
j_call: TRBJ1-2
cdr3_aa: CASSLRVEYGYTF

v_call: TRBV10-3
j_call: TRBJ1-1
cdr3_aa: CAISENPSLNTEAFF

v_call: TRBV5-1
j_call: TRBJ2-1
cdr3_aa: CASRAGGDFPYNEQFF

v_call: TRBV5-4
j_call: TRBJ1-1
cdr3_aa: CASSPEKGRANTEAFF

v_call: TRBV14
j_call: TRBJ1-6
cdr3_aa: CASSPGGGYNSPLHF

v_call: TRBV6-5
j_call: TRBJ1-6
cdr3_aa: CASQDRVGNSPLHF

v_call: TRBV19
j_call: TRBJ1-4
cdr3_aa: CASSNRVLANEKLFF

v_call: TRBV7-3
j_call: TRBJ2-1
cdr3_aa: CASSLAGAYEQFF

v_call: TRBV29-1
j_call: TRBJ2-5
cdr3_aa: CSVIAGPPVGETQYF

v_call: TRBV7-2
j_call: TRBJ1-1
cdr3_aa: CASSLNRQEYVAFF

v_call: TRBV6-5
j_call: TRBJ1-1
cdr3_aa: CASSYSGAMNTEAFF

v_call: TRBV5-1
j_call: TRBJ1-4
cdr3_aa: CASSLAQDTQEFF

v_call: TRBV7-2
j_call: TRBJ2-5
cdr3_aa: CASSLGQAGETQYF

v_call: TRBV7-9
j_call: TRBJ1-2
cdr3_aa: CASSTTGSGYGYTF

v_call: TRBV3-1/TRBV3-2
j_call: TRBJ2-3
cdr3_aa: CASSPGGVQTDTQYF

v_call: TRBV28
j_call: TRBJ1-2
cdr3_aa: CASSLTANYGYTF

v_call: TRBV19
j_call: TRBJ2-3
cdr3_aa: CASSITASWDTDTQYF

v_call: TRBV19
j_call: TRBJ1-5
cdr3_aa: CASKETTEFFPSNQPQHF

v_call: TRBV7-8
j_call: TRBJ1-1
cdr3_aa: CASSLATGFNTEAFF

v_call: TRBV28
j_call: TRBJ1-5
cdr3_aa: CASTLGGLVQPQHF

v_call: TRBV3-1/TRBV3-2
j_call: TRBJ2-3
cdr3_aa: CASSQIYPDTQYF

v_call: TRBV7-6
j_call: TRBJ2-1
cdr3_aa: CASSNPGGYEQFF

v_call: TRBV30
j_call: TRBJ1-2
cdr3_aa: CAWDRGYGYTF

v_call: TRBV24-1
j_call: TRBJ2-1
cdr3_aa: CATSDSGSRDRGPSSYNEQFF

v_call: TRBV4-1
j_call: TRBJ1-1
cdr3_aa: CASSQDLGSNEAFF

v_call: TRBV19
j_call: TRBJ2-7
cdr3_aa: CASSNSGTGWQYF

v_call: TRBV4-2
j_call: TRBJ2-1
cdr3_aa: CASSQEKGAREQFF

v_call: TRBV19
j_call: TRBJ2-1
cdr3_aa: CASSISGGPNEQFF

v_call: TRBV6-5
j_call: TRBJ2-4
cdr3_aa: CASSYGPLAKNIQYF

v_call: TRBV6-1
j_call: TRBJ1-5
cdr3_aa: CASSEYISNQPQHF

v_call: TRBV19
j_call: TRBJ2-2
cdr3_aa: CASSPGLAGGGIITGELFF

v_call: TRBV28
j_call: TRBJ1-2
cdr3_aa: CASSSLTFYGYTF

v_call: TRBV11-2
j_call: TRBJ2-3
cdr3_aa: CASSLQTDTQYF

v_call: TRBV28
j_call: TRBJ2-7
cdr3_aa: CASSLWGLGLGAAYEQYF

v_call: TRBV11-3
j_call: TRBJ1-2
cdr3_aa: CASSLGASRYGYTF

v_call: TRBV28
j_call: TRBJ1-5
cdr3_aa: CASTRVDPSNQPQHF

v_call: TRBV16
j_call: TRBJ1-2
cdr3_aa: CASSQSSTVYGYTF

v_call: TRBV11-3
j_call: TRBJ2-1
cdr3_aa: CASSPSLGDEQFF

v_call: TRBV6-5
j_call: TRBJ1-4
cdr3_aa: CASSPRGQGDEKLFF

v_call: TRBV2
j_call: TRBJ1-2
cdr3_aa: CASSEREIYGYTF

v_call: TRBV27
j_call: TRBJ1-1
cdr3_aa: CASRPGTDTEAFF

v_call: TRBV18
j_call: TRBJ1-1
cdr3_aa: CASSPGTTGVAFF